A selection of T cell receptor beta chains follows, all from one sample in a study of response to subunit inactivated influenza vaccine. A single record per CDR3 protein comes from TCRdb applying MiXCR to the RT-PCR reads. Seen here are around 520,000 distinct CDR3 sequences, approximately 24% observed once, and the top ten hold over 1.5%. Specimen: CD4+ T cells sorted from PBMCs, collected 5 to 6 days after vaccination. These receptors came from a man aged 50-60 years who received an inactivated influenza vaccine. Both conserved end residues are part of each CDR3. Each record gives: CDR3 protein, J gene, V gene.

CASSLRPGRLDTQYF | TRBJ2-3 | TRBV5-1
CATSISSGGQETQYF | TRBJ2-5 | TRBV15
CASSLTGIPETQYF | TRBJ2-5 | TRBV12-3/TRBV12-4
CASSYDSQNTEAFF | TRBJ1-1 | TRBV6-2/TRBV6-3
CASSRGESFNEQFF | TRBJ2-1 | TRBV3-1
CASSAQGHTGELFF | TRBJ2-2 | TRBV12-3/TRBV12-4
CASSLGGGLAVNEQFF | TRBJ2-1 | TRBV7-2
CSARPRGGQETQYF | TRBJ2-5 | TRBV20-1
CRPGQRASYGYTF | TRBJ1-2 | TRBV20-1
CASSDSGSWTDTQYF | TRBJ2-3 | TRBV25-1
CASSRMSGSYNEQFF | TRBJ2-1 | TRBV9
CASSAGTVSSYEQYF | TRBJ2-7 | TRBV5-6
CASRRDRIPYNEQFF | TRBJ2-1 | TRBV7-2
CAISEFANPSYEQYF | TRBJ2-7 | TRBV10-3
CASSLVPTSSYEQYF | TRBJ2-7 | TRBV5-1
CASSVDKRGYTF | TRBJ1-2 | TRBV19
CASSPSGPNEQFF | TRBJ2-1 | TRBV14
CASSSPGLGTYNEQFF | TRBJ2-1 | TRBV4-2
CAISARQLDNEQFF | TRBJ2-1 | TRBV10-3
CASSLARSGRLGNEQFF | TRBJ2-1 | TRBV7-2
CASSPEGFRQPQHF | TRBJ1-5 | TRBV7-9
CASSQDLWTSGETQYF | TRBJ2-5 | TRBV3-1
CASSPLQDTEAFF | TRBJ1-1 | TRBV18
CASSPGGNTYEQYF | TRBJ2-7 | TRBV7-2
CASSWGRLYNEQFF | TRBJ2-1 | TRBV7-2
CATSRRGVSTDTQYF | TRBJ2-3 | TRBV15
CASSLGDADDTQYF | TRBJ2-3 | TRBV7-2
CASSPTNTGGYTF | TRBJ1-2 | TRBV18
CSARLSGSREQYF | TRBJ2-7 | TRBV20-1
CASSGGRDRLNTEAFF | TRBJ1-1 | TRBV7-8
CASSPVEQGVDYTF | TRBJ1-2 | TRBV18
CASSGVGYRNEKLFF | TRBJ1-4 | TRBV25-1
CAIGGSIQETQYF | TRBJ2-5 | TRBV10-3
CASSLQVNTEAFF | TRBJ1-1 | TRBV12-3/TRBV12-4
CASSQESYRGEQYF | TRBJ2-7 | TRBV4-2
CSALVRGLARNEQYF | TRBJ2-7 | TRBV20-1
CASSLPRASGHYEQYF | TRBJ2-7 | TRBV12-3/TRBV12-4
CSAIVTAVTDTQYF | TRBJ2-3 | TRBV20-1
CASSRQSGRSTDTQYF | TRBJ2-3 | TRBV7-2
CASSESGRYQPQHF | TRBJ1-5 | TRBV25-1
CASSGTVENEKLFF | TRBJ1-4 | TRBV28
CASSPRRHNEQFF | TRBJ2-1 | TRBV7-9
CASRGLAGVSSEQYF | TRBJ2-7 | TRBV6-2/TRBV6-3
CASSRDRGSGNTIYF | TRBJ1-3 | TRBV7-2
CASSLAGRGNTIYF | TRBJ1-3 | TRBV5-1
CASSQRLGGIGFF | TRBJ2-1 | TRBV4-3